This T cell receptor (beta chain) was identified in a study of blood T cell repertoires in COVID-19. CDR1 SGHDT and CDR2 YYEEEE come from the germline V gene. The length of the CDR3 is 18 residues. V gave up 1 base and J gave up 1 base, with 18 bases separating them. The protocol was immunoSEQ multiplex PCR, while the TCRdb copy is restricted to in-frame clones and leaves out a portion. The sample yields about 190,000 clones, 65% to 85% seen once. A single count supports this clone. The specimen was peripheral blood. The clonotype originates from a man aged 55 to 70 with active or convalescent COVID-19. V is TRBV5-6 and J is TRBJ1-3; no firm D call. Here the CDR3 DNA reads TGTGCCAGCAGCTTGTGGGGTTGGCCGGGAGCATCTGGAAACACCATATATTTT. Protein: CASSLWGWPGASGNTIYF.